This T cell receptor (beta chain) was retrieved from a study of T cell responses to AZD1222 COVID-19 vaccine. General observations from the study: Females outnumbered males among donors, who were mostly white British; clonal diversity was possibly underestimated.

The CDR3 has 15 amino acids. With 4 bases clipped from V and 5 bases from J, the junction kept 3 bases outside the gene matches. CDR1 is LGHDT and CDR2 is YNNKEL in the germline V gene (reference sequence). Turning to this clone: Its antigen remains unknown.

This table comes from immunoSEQ multiplex PCR, and its TCRdb copy is limited to in-frame clones, with some not included. The table records over 100,000 clones, roughly 86% of them present only once. Sequenced material: peripheral blood, taken 28 days after the second AZD1222 dose. The chain employs TRBV3-1 (or the pseudogene TRBV3-2) and TRBJ2-1; 12 bases map to TRBD2. The receptor was derived from an adult who received the AZD1222 COVID-19 vaccine. The CDR3 sequence: CASSPSGGANNEQFF. CDR3 in DNA: TGTGCCAGCAGCCCTAGCGGGGGGGCTAACAATGAGCAGTTCTTC.